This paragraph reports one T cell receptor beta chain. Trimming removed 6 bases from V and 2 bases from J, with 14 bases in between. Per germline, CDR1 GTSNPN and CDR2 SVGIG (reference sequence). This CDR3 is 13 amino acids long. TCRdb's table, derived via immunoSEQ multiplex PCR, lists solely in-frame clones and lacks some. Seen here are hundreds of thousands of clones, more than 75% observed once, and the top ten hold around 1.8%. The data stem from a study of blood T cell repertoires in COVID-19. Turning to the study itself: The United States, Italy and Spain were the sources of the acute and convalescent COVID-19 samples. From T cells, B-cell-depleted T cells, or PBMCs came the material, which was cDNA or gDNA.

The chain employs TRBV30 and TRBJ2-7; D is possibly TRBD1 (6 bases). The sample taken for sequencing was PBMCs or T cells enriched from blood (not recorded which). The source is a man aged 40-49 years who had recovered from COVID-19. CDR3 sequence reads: CACTGTYPYEQYF. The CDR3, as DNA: TGTGCCTGTACAGGGACCTACCCCTACGAGCAGTACTTC.